The clone carrying this T cell receptor (beta chain) has a handful of counts. These data are taken from a study of T cell changes during pregnancy in multiple sclerosis. Measured with immunoSEQ multiplex PCR; TCRdb has only the in-frame clones, and not every one. The sample includes 40,000 or so clones, roughly nine tenths of them seen just once. The CDR3 has 16 amino acids. J lost 5 bases, V lost 3 bases, and 12 bases had no gene match. Germline V gene lookup returns CDR1 ENHRY and CDR2 SYGVKD. The material sequenced was CD8+ T cells from peripheral blood mononuclear cells, taken before pregnancy. The clonotype comes from a female donor with multiple sclerosis, enrolled in a pregnancy study. The V gene is TRBV10-3, the J gene TRBJ2-7; 8 bases match TRBD1. CDR3: CAISDPARGRDDEQYF. In nucleotides, the CDR3 is TGTGCCATCAGTGACCCGGCCAGGGGGCGCGATGACGAGCAGTACTTC.